Below are 29 T cell receptor beta chains sequenced from a single sample in a study of cytotoxic CD8 clonotypes in ibrutinib-treated CLL (dated by TCRdb to the early 2020s). Interpreted using the paper, the time point label stands for: 24 months on ibrutinib. Libraries were prepared through the immunoSEQ multiplex PCR assay. TCRdb holds this immuneACCESS table with in-frame rearrangements only. Some clones are missing; in checked studies, unresolved V genes explain under half, and the rest has no known cause. The sample yields more than 200,000 clones; 70% were counted once. The top ten hold 15% to 19% of the sample. Material: PBMCs, obtained after 24 months of ibrutinib treatment. Receptors were obtained from a human donor with chronic lymphocytic leukemia.

Remarks on this clone: Sequence at one end of the junction differs from germline and may be a read error. J is TRBJ2-7 and V is TRBV25-1; 10 bases align to TRBD1. Germline values: CDR1 MGHDK, CDR2 SYGVNS. The CDR3 loop spans 14 amino acids. CDR3 protein: CAREGQGGPYEQYF. The DNA of the CDR3 is TGTGCAAGGGAAGGACAGGGGGGACCCTACGAGCAGTACTTT.

Comment on this clone: A junction boundary mismatches the germline segment, possibly from a read error. The rearrangement uses TRBV20-1 and TRBJ2-5; no firm D call. The CDR3 spans 11 residues. CDR1 DFQATT and CDR2 SNEGSKA come from the germline V gene (reference sequence). CDR3 sequence reads: CSAIGRPIDHF. The CDR3 DNA reads as TGCAGTGCTATCGGACGCCCCATTGATCACTTC.

The V and J genes are TRBV27 and TRBJ2-6; 10 nucleotides match TRBD1. This CDR3 contains 17 residues. Germline V lookup: CDR1 MNHEY, CDR2 SMNVEV (reference sequence). V dropped 8 bases and J dropped 2; count of bases not matched to a gene: 9. The chain's CDR3 is CASYQDRGVPGANVLTF. In DNA, the CDR3 is TGTGCCAGCTACCAGGACAGGGGGGTACCTGGGGCCAACGTCCTGACTTTC.

CDR3 loop: CASSLGPNTEAFF. The CDR3 bases are TGTGCCAGCAGTTTAGGACCGAACACTGAAGCTTTCTTT. The rearrangement uses TRBV27 and TRBJ1-1; D unclear. Germline CDR1 MNHEY, CDR2 SMNVEV (reference sequence). CDR3 size: 13 residues. Trimming shortened V by 2 bases and J by 1 base, and 5 bases separated the two germline ends.

The chain combines TRBV28 with TRBJ1-5, with a possible D match to TRBD1 (6 bases). V lost 3 bases and J 9 bases, leaving 12 bases between the germline ends. The CDR3 is made up of 13 amino acids. Germline loops: CDR1 MDHEN, CDR2 SYDVKM. The CDR3: CASSFRGASPQHF. CDR3 nucleotides: TGTGCCAGCAGTTTCAGGGGAGCTTCGCCCCAGCATTTT.

The count of this clone is one. J is TRBJ2-5 and V is TRBV7-2; D uncertain. The germline gives CDR1 SGHTA, CDR2 FQGNSA. There are 14 residues in the CDR3. The germline V and J ends were trimmed by 2 bases and 5 bases, with 12 bases remaining between them. CDR3 amino acids: CASSLRGPEETQYF. CDR3 DNA: TGTGCCAGCAGCTTACGAGGCCCCGAGGAGACCCAGTACTTC.

The CDR3 DNA sequence: TGTGCCAGCAGCTTGGGGCAGGGCTATCAGCCCCAGCATTTT. This codes for CASSLGQGYQPQHF. V and J are TRBV13 and TRBJ1-5; perhaps TRBD1 as D (5 bases). This CDR3 has 14 residues. Per germline, CDR1 PRHDT and CDR2 FYEKMQ (reference sequence). V lost 3 bases to trimming and J lost 5 bases, with 11 bases between them.

The J gene is TRBJ2-3, the V gene TRBV10-3; 9 bases align to TRBD1. Germline V gene data show CDR1 as ENHRY and CDR2 as SYGVKD. V was pared by 6 bases and J by 3 bases, with 7 bases of the junction left unmatched. The CDR3 consists of 15 residues. The CDR3 nucleotides are TGTGCCATCAGGGGGACAGGGTTTGGGACAGATACGCAGTATTTT. Its translation: CAIRGTGFGTDTQYF.

J is TRBJ1-5 and V is TRBV18, with D uncertain. V lost 6 bases, J lost 6 bases, and 15 bases lay in between. The CDR3 totals 14 residues. From germline, CDR1 is KGHSH and CDR2 LQKENI. The CDR3, as DNA: TGTGCCAGCTCCCCGGCAGAAATAACTCAGCCCCAGCATTTT. This translates into CASSPAEITQPQHF.

J is TRBJ1-5 and V is TRBV6-5, with D hard to call. The CDR3 contains 11 residues. V was pared by 5 bases and J by 11 bases, with 10 bases between. Germline CDR1 and CDR2: MNHEY and SVGAGI. The CDR3 nucleotides read TGTGCCAGCAGTAACACCGCGGCCCAGCATTTT. Translated, it gives CASSNTAAQHF.

About this clone itself: The junction departs from germline at one end; a sequencing error may be responsible. V usage is TRBV30 and J usage is TRBJ2-7; a possible D gene is TRBD1 (6 bases). The CDR3 has 13 residues. Germline lookup yields CDR1 GTSNPN and CDR2 SVGIG (reference sequence). Written as DNA, the CDR3 is TGTGCCTGGAGCGCAGGGGACGGAAGCGAGCAGTGCTTC. It codes for CAWSAGDGSEQCF.

The chain couples TRBV29-1 to TRBJ2-5; D is possibly TRBD1 (5 bases). Trimming shortened V by 5 bases and J by 2 bases, and 9 bases separated the two germline ends. The CDR3 loop spans 12 amino acids. Germline-derived CDR1 and CDR2 are SQVTM and ANQGSEA. This CDR3 reads CSVRRVQETQYF. The CDR3 coding sequence is TGCAGCGTTCGCAGGGTACAAGAGACCCAGTACTTC.

The rearrangement links TRBV7-3 to TRBJ1-2; D gene uncertain. Trimming shortened V by 4 bases and J by 7 bases, and 16 bases separated the two germline ends. Per the germline V gene, CDR1 is SGHTA and CDR2 is FQGTGA. The CDR3 consists of 14 residues. The CDR3 DNA reads as TGTGCCAGCAGCTCTCATGGGCAGGCGGCTGGCTACACCTTC. It is translated as CASSSHGQAAGYTF.

The chain employs TRBV19 and TRBJ1-1; 10 nucleotides match TRBD1. The CDR3 covers 15 residues. Trimming cost V 5 bases and J 4 bases; bases outside gene matches: 7. Germline V CDR1 and CDR2: LNHDA, SQIVND (reference sequence). CDR3 sequence reads: CASSLTGTGVTEAFF. In DNA, the CDR3 is TGTGCCAGTAGTTTAACCGGGACAGGGGTCACTGAAGCTTTCTTT.

This clone turned up a few times. The chain recombines TRBV5-1 with TRBJ2-7; 7 bases map to TRBD2. The V gene's germline CDR1 is SGHRS and CDR2 YFSETQ. This CDR3 comprises 15 residues. The V and J ends lost 0 bases and 8 bases, in that order; junction bases with no gene match: 11. DNA of the CDR3: TGCGCCAGCAGCTTGGAGAGCCTAGCGGAGTCCCAGCAGTACTTC. As protein: CASSLESLAESQQYF.

This rearrangement joins TRBV7-9 to TRBJ2-5; D is undetermined. Germline CDR1 reads SEHNR; CDR2 reads FQNEAQ (reference sequence). V was pared by 6 bases and J by 5 bases, with 10 bases between. This CDR3 has 12 amino acids. As DNA, the CDR3 is TGTGCCAGCAGATTAACGACCGAGACCCAGTACTTC. This sequence encodes CASRLTTETQYF. Together with reference TRBV7-9 and TRBJ2-5, the CDR3 gives the full variable domain: DTGVSQNPRHKITKRGQNVTFRCDPISEHNRLYWYRQTLGQGPEFLTYFQNEAQLEKSRLLSDRFSAERPKGSFSTLEIQRTEQGDSAMYLCASRLTTETQYFGPGTRLLVL.

This sequence joins TRBV7-9 and TRBJ1-1; D gene unclear. The germline V and J ends were trimmed by 4 bases and 3 bases, with 12 bases remaining between them. The CDR3 consists of 14 residues. Looked up from germline, CDR1 is SEHNR and CDR2 is FQNEAQ (reference sequence). CDR3 nucleotide sequence: TGTGCCAGCAGCTCACAGAGTGGGGACACTGAAGCTTTCTTT. As protein: CASSSQSGDTEAFF.

The CDR3 nucleotides read TGTGCCAGCAGTTGGGTGGGGTCCTACGAGCAGTACTTC. Translating it yields CASSWVGSYEQYF. The chain couples TRBV27 to TRBJ2-7, with unresolved D. V shed 4 bases and J shed 1 base, with 8 bases lying between them. There are 13 residues in the CDR3. Per germline, CDR1 MNHEY and CDR2 SMNVEV (reference sequence).

The chain recombines TRBV27 with TRBJ2-7; TRBD2 agrees at 16 bases. Germline CDR1 reads MNHEY; CDR2 reads SMNVEV (reference sequence). The V segment lost 4 bases and the J segment 2 bases; nucleotides outside the gene matches: 5. The CDR3 runs 17 residues. The CDR3, as DNA: TGTGCCAGCAGTTCGGGACTAGCGGGAGGGCCGGCCTACGAGCAGTACTTC. It specifies CASSSGLAGGPAYEQYF.

Comment on this clone: Sequence at one end of the junction differs from germline and may be a read error. This chain uses TRBV30 with TRBJ2-2; D may match TRBD1 or TRBD2 (5 bases each). The germline V gene has CDR1 GTSNPN and CDR2 SVGIG (reference sequence). The CDR3 sequence is 15 residues long. The CDR3 DNA is TGTGCCTGGAGTACCGGGACGGTGAACACCAGGGAGCTGTTTTTT. It translates to CAWSTGTVNTRELFF.

This chain links TRBV6-5 with TRBJ2-7; 9 bases map to TRBD1. Germline V gene data show CDR1 as MNHEY and CDR2 as SVGAGI. Losses at the gene ends were 6 bases for V and 3 bases for J; bases not matched to a gene: 9. The CDR3 length is 15 residues. In nucleotides, the CDR3 is TGTGCCAGCAGATCCCCGGGACAGGGAAACTACGAGCAGTACTTC. Residues: CASRSPGQGNYEQYF.

This clone was observed once. The genes are TRBV5-1 and TRBJ1-1; no reliable D call. The CDR3 has 13 residues. Germline CDR1 reads SGHRS; CDR2 reads YFSETQ. Trimming took off 4 bases at V and 7 bases at J, with 14 bases between the two ends. CDR3 sequence reads: CASSDGRNREAFF. The DNA for the CDR3 is TGCGCCAGCAGCGATGGACGGAATCGTGAAGCTTTCTTT.

Only one count was recorded for this clone. This chain uses TRBV10-2 with TRBJ2-3; TRBD2 matches at 12 bases. The CDR3 loop spans 20 amino acids. The V and J ends lost 5 bases and 0 bases, in that order; junction bases with no gene match: 15. CDR1 WSHSY and CDR2 SAAADI come from the germline V gene. The CDR3 DNA follows: TGCGCCAGCAGTCCTGACAGACTAGCGGGAGTTGGGGAAAGCACAGATACGCAGTATTTT. It encodes CASSPDRLAGVGESTDTQYF.

The gene calls are TRBV4-3 and TRBJ2-1, with a tentative D call TRBD2 (6 bases). The germline V gene encodes CDR1 LGHNA and CDR2 YSLEER. This CDR3 comprises 13 residues. With 0 bases removed from V and 10 bases from J, the gap between germline ends came to 10 bases. The CDR3 DNA reads as TGCGCCAGCAGCCAAGATTCGGGGAGGGAGCAGTTCTTC. Encoded protein: CASSQDSGREQFF.

The CDR3 reads CASSQTSANTGELFF. The CDR3 bases are TGTGCCAGCAGCCAAACTAGCGCGAACACCGGGGAGCTGTTTTTT. The chain combines TRBV9 with TRBJ2-2, with 7 bases identical to TRBD2. J was trimmed by 0 bases and V by 4 bases; bases with no gene match: 3. The CDR3 length is 15 residues. Germline values: CDR1 SGDLS, CDR2 YYNGEE.

CDR3: CASSDGTGRADTQYF. The CDR3 nucleotides are TGTGCCAGCAGTGATGGGACAGGGAGGGCAGATACGCAGTATTTT. This sequence joins TRBV6-1 and TRBJ2-3, with 9 bases lining up with TRBD1. Losses at the gene ends were 3 bases for V and 4 bases for J; bases not matched to a gene: 5. Germline values: CDR1 MNHNS, CDR2 SASEGT. The CDR3 sequence is 15 residues long.

The chain is built from TRBV11-2 and TRBJ2-7; 12 positions match TRBD2. The CDR3 runs 18 residues. Losses at the gene ends were 0 bases for V and 7 bases for J; bases not matched to a gene: 13. CDR1 SGHAT and CDR2 FQNNGV come from the germline V gene. In DNA form, the CDR3 reads TGTGCCAGCAGCTTAGAGTGGACTAGCGGGATGGCCGGGAGAGAGCAGTACTTC. This sequence encodes CASSLEWTSGMAGREQYF.

V is TRBV5-6 and J is TRBJ2-5; 8 bases are shared with TRBD1. The J segment lost 5 bases and the V segment lost 1 base, leaving 10 bases of the junction unmatched. CDR1 and CDR2 (germline): SGHDT, YYEEEE. The CDR3 extends over 16 amino acids. The CDR3 loop reads CASSLIGQGTTETQYF. The CDR3 bases are TGTGCCAGCAGCTTGATTGGACAGGGAACGACGGAGACCCAGTACTTC.

The chain uses TRBV5-1 and TRBJ2-7; 9 bases match TRBD1. The germline V gene has CDR1 SGHRS and CDR2 YFSETQ. This CDR3 region has 14 residues. J was trimmed by 7 bases and V by 4 bases; bases with no gene match: 9. CDR3 region: CASSPGDRVGEQYF. The CDR3 DNA is TGCGCCAGCAGCCCGGGGGACAGGGTGGGTGAGCAGTACTTC.